What follows describes a single TCR beta chain. Its antigen is not known. CD45RO-negative cells were positively selected for CCR7, leaving out terminally differentiated effector memory CD45RA+ cells. CDR3 size: 16 residues. V lost 6 bases and J lost 6; bases outside the gene matches: 11. Germline V lookup: CDR1 MDHEN, CDR2 SYDVKM. Roughly 200 ng DNA, about 33,000 T cell genomes, went into each sorted-subset replicate PCR. Some clones are missing from TCRdb's copy, which holds only in-frame ones; the method was immunoSEQ multiplex PCR. The profile shows approximately 2,000,000 clones, around 93% of them singletons. The sample is drawn from a study of shared clonotypes between healthy human individuals. At the level of the study: Each donor's CD4 naive and CD4 memory cells filled three plates apiece, CD8 naive two, and CD8 memory one.

Study results and limitations: The naive CD4 repertoires of several donors were compared, and approximately 4.7% of clonotypes were shared.

V usage is TRBV28 and J usage is TRBJ2-5, with TRBD1 matching over 12 bases. The origin of this receptor is a man between 18 and 35 years old in good health. Some clones in this sample may be carry-over from other donors' samples. What was sequenced was naive CD8+ T cells from PBMCs. CDR3 sequence (DNA): TGTGCCAGCAGATCGCCCGGGACAGGGGGCGGAAAGACCCAGTACTTC. Translation: CASRSPGTGGGKTQYF.